The 18 T cell receptor beta chains presented below share a single source sample, sequenced in a study of human T cells and chemical hapten exposure. TCRdb re-derived calls from the RACE reads in MiXCR, one entry per CDR3 protein. There are some 89,000 distinct CDR3 sequences in the sample; about 28% occur only once, and approximately 10% lies in the top ten. As for time point: patch test 3, about 24 weeks after DPC sensitization. Treatment here: therapeutic diphenylcyclopropenone sensitization with weekly scalp DPC. Sequenced material: whole blood, taken in connection with sensitization to the hapten diphenylcyclopropenone (DPC). The receptors shown here come from a man in his forties with alopecia areata. Some clones in this sample may be carry-over from other donors' samples.

This clonotype occurred a few times. The V and J genes are TRBV11-1 and TRBJ2-6; D remains ambiguous. This CDR3 is 15 amino acids long. CDR1 and CDR2 (germline): SGHAT, FQDESV (reference sequence). Trimming removed 2 bases at V and 0 bases at J, with 5 bases between. CDR3 bases: TGTGCCAGCAGCTTACGGCTCTCTGGGGCCAACGTCCTGACTTTC. Its translation: CASSLRLSGANVLTF.

This clonotype was seen a single time. The gene calls are TRBV2 and TRBJ1-5, with D possibly TRBD1 on 5 matching bases. V lost 5 bases and J 1 base, leaving 9 bases between the germline ends. Germline CDR1 and CDR2: SNHLY and FYNNEI. CDR3 length: 14 amino acids. The CDR3 protein is CASSQGASNQPQHF. The CDR3 coding sequence is TGTGCCAGCAGTCAGGGAGCGAGCAATCAGCCCCAGCATTTT.

The V and J genes are TRBV20-1 and TRBJ2-3, with TRBD1 matching over 12 bases. The V gene end was trimmed by 4 bases and the J gene end by 4 bases; junction bases not matched to a gene: 6. Per the germline V gene, CDR1 is DFQATT and CDR2 is SNEGSKA (reference sequence). The CDR3 is made up of 15 amino acids. The CDR3 bases are TGCAGTGCTACTCCGGGACAGGGGGCCGCAGATACGCAGTATTTT. Its protein is CSATPGQGAADTQYF.

This clonotype was seen repeatedly, ten times or more. The chain carries TRBV4-1 and TRBJ1-4; the D is unclear. This CDR3 spans 15 amino acids. Germline CDR1 MGHRA, CDR2 YSYEKL. V was clipped by 3 bases and J by 0 bases, with 8 bases between them. The DNA of the CDR3 is TGCGCCAGCAGCCAGGTAGTGCCAACTAATGAAAAACTGTTTTTT. It encodes CASSQVVPTNEKLFF.

The chain combines TRBV20-1 with TRBJ1-5; tentatively, D is TRBD1 (6 bases). V was pared by 4 bases and J by 2 bases, with 27 bases between. The CDR3 sequence is 19 residues long. Per the germline V gene, CDR1 is DFQATT and CDR2 is SNEGSKA (reference sequence). CDR3 nucleotides: TGCAGTGCTATGCGGAGCTGGGGGCGCGGTGGAATGGGCAATCAGCCCCAGCATTTT. Translation gives CSAMRSWGRGGMGNQPQHF.

V is TRBV20-1 and J is TRBJ2-7, with 8 bases that match TRBD1. The V and J ends lost 1 base and 3 bases, in that order; junction bases with no gene match: 11. The germline V gene has CDR1 DFQATT and CDR2 SNEGSKA (reference sequence). The CDR3 has 16 amino acids. The CDR3 bases are TGCAGTGCTAGAGGAGGTGGACAGGGAGAATTCTACGAGCAGTACTTC. This codes for CSARGGGQGEFYEQYF.

This chain links TRBV12-3 or TRBV12-4 with TRBJ2-4; TRBD2 agrees at 7 bases. J was trimmed by 1 base and V by 3 bases; bases with no gene match: 21. This CDR3 is built from 21 residues. Here the CDR3 reads CASSLGVKRGGLGPAKNIQYF. The CDR3 DNA reads TGTGCCAGCAGTTTGGGGGTTAAGCGGGGAGGGCTAGGACCCGCCAAAAACATTCAGTACTTC.

This clonotype has just a few counts. The rearrangement joins TRBV5-4 to TRBJ2-6; a possible D gene is TRBD2 (6 bases). Trimming shortened V by 3 bases and J by 4 bases, and 20 bases separated the two germline ends. Germline CDR1 reads SGHNT; CDR2 reads YYREEE (reference sequence). The CDR3 is 18 amino acids. The CDR3 nucleotides are TGTGCCAGCAGCTGGACGGGACTCACCTCTCTGGGGGCCAACGTCCTGACTTTC. Its protein is CASSWTGLTSLGANVLTF. Drawing the rest from reference TRBV5-4 and TRBJ2-6, the complete variable domain is ETGVTQSPTHLIKTRGQQVTLRCSSQSGHNTVSWYQQALGQGPQFIFQYYREEENGRGNFPPRFSGLQFPNYSSELNVNALELDDSALYLCASSWTGLTSLGANVLTFGAGSRLTVL.

The chain joins TRBV28 to TRBJ2-7, with D unresolved. The CDR3 is 13 residues long. Per the germline V gene, CDR1 is MDHEN and CDR2 is SYDVKM. V was trimmed by 6 bases and J by 2 bases, leaving 11 bases between them. The CDR3 reads CASRWALAYEQYF. The CDR3 DNA is TGTGCCAGCAGATGGGCCCTGGCCTACGAGCAGTACTTC.

The V gene is TRBV12-3 or TRBV12-4, the J gene TRBJ2-5, with a weak D call TRBD1 (5 bases). This CDR3 comprises 14 residues. Trimming took 2 bases from V and 2 from J, leaving 9 bases between them. CDR3 DNA sequence: TGTGCCAGCAGTTTACAGGGTAGGCAAGAGACCCAGTACTTC. Its translation: CASSLQGRQETQYF.

This clonotype was observed many times. This chain links TRBV5-6 with TRBJ1-2, with 7 bases fitting TRBD1. Germline-derived CDR1 and CDR2 are SGHDT and YYEEEE. Trimming at V came to 3 bases and at J to 6 bases, leaving 5 bases not matched to a gene. The CDR3 length is 13 residues. Here the CDR3 reads CASSSAGGHGYTF. CDR3 bases: TGTGCCAGCAGCTCAGCAGGGGGTCATGGCTACACCTTC.

The V gene is TRBV5-1, the J gene TRBJ2-1; 9 nucleotides agree with TRBD2. The CDR3 totals 14 residues. J lost 6 bases, V lost 0 bases, and 1 base had no gene match. CDR1 SGHRS and CDR2 YFSETQ come from the germline V gene. CDR3 nucleotides: TGCGCCAGCAGCTTGGGCGGGAGGGGCAATGAGCAGTTCTTC. Its translation: CASSLGGRGNEQFF.

This clonotype has a handful of counts. J is TRBJ2-1 and V is TRBV20-1; 7 nucleotides align to TRBD2. Germline lookup yields CDR1 DFQATT and CDR2 SNEGSKA (reference sequence). Germline trimming cut 5 bases from V and 4 bases from J; bases unmatched to any gene: 11. CDR3 size: 15 residues. The CDR3: CSAPSPSGLYNEQFF. The CDR3 DNA reads TGCAGTGCTCCCTCCCCTAGCGGACTTTACAATGAGCAGTTCTTC.

This chain uses TRBV13 with TRBJ2-2; 7 positions agree with TRBD2. The CDR3 is 15 residues long. The germline V gene has CDR1 PRHDT and CDR2 FYEKMQ (reference sequence). The trim removed 2 bases at V and 7 bases at J, leaving 7 bases unmatched. The CDR3 is CASSLRGRGGGELFF. The CDR3 nucleotides read TGTGCCAGCAGCTTACGCGGGAGAGGAGGCGGGGAGCTGTTTTTT.

The rearrangement uses TRBV12-3 or TRBV12-4 and TRBJ1-1, with D unclear. The CDR3 spans 14 residues. Trimming removed 5 bases at V and 10 bases at J, with 20 bases between. CDR3 nucleotides: TGTGCCAGCAGTCCTAGAGTTTATGGACCGGCAGCTTTCTTT. Translated, it gives CASSPRVYGPAAFF.

The chain couples TRBV7-9 to TRBJ2-3; 9 bases line up with TRBD2. Germline CDR1 is SEHNR and CDR2 is FQNEAQ (reference sequence). The CDR3 length is 16 residues. J was trimmed by 4 bases and V by 1 base; bases with no gene match: 6. This chain's CDR3 is CASSLVAGASADTQYF. The CDR3 region has the DNA TGTGCCAGCAGCTTAGTAGCGGGAGCTTCGGCAGATACGCAGTATTTT.

The chain is built from TRBV2 and TRBJ1-4; possible D gene TRBD1, 5 bases. In germline, CDR1 is SNHLY, CDR2 FYNNEI. Trimming shortened V by 6 bases and J by 1 base, and 15 bases separated the two germline ends. The CDR3 is 16 residues long. CDR3 region: CASSSRQIITNEKLFF. In DNA, the CDR3 is TGTGCCAGCAGCTCACGACAGATAATAACTAATGAAAAACTGTTTTTT.

The V gene is TRBV7-9, the J gene TRBJ2-1, with D maybe TRBD2 (5 bases). Trimming pared 4 bases from V and 13 bases from J, leaving 17 bases between. The CDR3 is 13 amino acids. The germline V gene has CDR1 SEHNR and CDR2 FQNEAQ (reference sequence). The CDR3 loop reads CASSSALRASQFF. Written as DNA, the CDR3 is TGTGCCAGCAGCTCCGCTCTGAGGGCGAGTCAGTTCTTC.